This TCR beta chain appears in the sequencing data of a study of blood T cell repertoires in COVID-19. Across the study: PBMCs, B-cell-depleted T cells, or T cells provided the cDNA or gDNA that made up the material.

The authors' processing: Amplified reference gene primers provided the basis for estimating nucleated cell counts. Measured with immunoSEQ multiplex PCR; TCRdb has only the in-frame clones, and not every one. V and J calls plus clone size are reproduced from that table; the DNA served to infer D and trimming. The sample lists about 250,000 clones, 83% occurring once. V lost 4 bases to trimming and J lost 0 bases, with 9 bases between them. The germline CDR1 and CDR2 sequences are SNHLY and FYNNEI. The CDR3 loop spans 14 amino acids. Allocation to cohorts depended on clinical history reported by the participants. In the 2 weeks before study entry, exposed participants met a COVID-19 case, which was PCR-confirmed or clinician-diagnosed. On this clone itself: In the same sample, other DNA sequences code for this CDR3.

V is TRBV2 and J is TRBJ1-1; TRBD1 might be the D (5 bases). Specimen: PBMCs or T cells enriched from blood (not recorded which). The source of this sequence is a woman aged 40 to 50 who had been exposed to COVID-19. This CDR3 reads CASSAGGVNTEAFF. For the CDR3, the DNA is TGTGCCAGCAGTGCGGGGGGAGTGAACACTGAAGCTTTCTTT. Based on the CDR3 plus reference TRBV2 and TRBJ1-1, the full variable domain is EPEVTQTPSHQVTQMGQEVILRCVPISNHLYFYWYRQILGQKVEFLVSFYNNEISEKSEIFDDQFSVERPDGSNFTLKIRSTKLEDSAMYFCASSAGGVNTEAFFGQGTRLTVV.